The following is a T cell receptor beta chain sequence with its context. Its target antigen remains unknown. No qualities accompany the bases; no much larger clone lies one base away. The data are from a study of T-cell reconstitution after alpha-beta-depleted transplantation in children (dated by TCRdb to the mid-2010s). About the study as a whole: The study quantitatively tracked T-cell immune reconstitution after TCRalphabeta/CD19-depleted allogeneic hematopoietic cell transplantation in children using TCR repertoire profiling.

Library preparation was by PCR. The run used an Illumina HiSeq 2500. To normalize quantification of the TCRbeta repertoire, the TCR libraries were built with molecular barcoding that relied on unique molecular identifiers. TCRdb passed the public sequencing reads through fastp at Q25 and MiXCR, retaining productive beta sequences. CDR3 protein duplicates are merged, each entry listing the most common genes and DNA. The sample records fewer than 550,000 distinct CDR3 sequences, 11% of which are singletons. Roughly 5.5% of the sample comes from the top ten. Counted from cysteine to phenylalanine, this CDR3 has 13 amino acids. The only DNA kept is the CDR3, 39 bases in frame from the first base. V is pruned by 4 bases and J by 12 bases, leaving 10 bases of the junction without a gene match. CDR1 and CDR2 are read off the germline V gene as SGHTA and FQGTGA.

The rearrangement joined TRBV7-3 to TRBJ1-1; 8 junctional bases match TRBD1. The sequenced sample was PBMCs from the stem cell graft donor, obtained from the stem cell graft. The TCR comes from a human donor who donated a stem cell graft to a child with acute myeloid leukemia. Here the CDR3 is given as CASSSGQGRGSFF. The nucleotide sequence reads TGTGCCAGCAGCTCCGGACAGGGTCGGGGGTCTTTCTTT.